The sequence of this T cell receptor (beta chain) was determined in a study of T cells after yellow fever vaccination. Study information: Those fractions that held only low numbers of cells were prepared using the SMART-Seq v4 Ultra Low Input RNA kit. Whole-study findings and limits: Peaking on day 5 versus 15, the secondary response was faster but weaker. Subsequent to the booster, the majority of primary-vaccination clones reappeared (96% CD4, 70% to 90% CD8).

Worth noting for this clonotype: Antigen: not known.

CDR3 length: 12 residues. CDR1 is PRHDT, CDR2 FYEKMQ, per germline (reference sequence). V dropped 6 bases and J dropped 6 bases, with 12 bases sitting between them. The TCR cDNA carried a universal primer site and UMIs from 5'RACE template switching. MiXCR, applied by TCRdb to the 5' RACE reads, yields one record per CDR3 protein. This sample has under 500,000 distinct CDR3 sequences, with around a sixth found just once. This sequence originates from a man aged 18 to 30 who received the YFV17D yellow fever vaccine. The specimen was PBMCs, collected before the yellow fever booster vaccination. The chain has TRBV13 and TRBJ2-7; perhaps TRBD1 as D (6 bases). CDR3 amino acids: CASRAGAGEQYF. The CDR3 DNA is TGTGCCAGCAGGGCAGGGGCCGGCGAGCAGTACTTC. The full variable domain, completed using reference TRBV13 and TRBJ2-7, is AAGVIQSPRHLIKEKRETATLKCYPIPRHDTVYWYQQGPGQDPQFLISFYEKMQSDKGSIPDRFSAQQFSDYHSELNMSSLELGDSALYFCASRAGAGEQYFGPGTRLTVT.